This TCR beta chain appears in the sequencing data of a study of T cells after yellow fever vaccination. Researchers made TCR cDNA using 5'RACE template switching, and this step added a universal primer site and UMIs. TCRdb reprocessed the 5' RACE reads via MiXCR and lists one record per CDR3 protein. This table has about 160,000 distinct CDR3 sequences, more than 5.5% appearing once. On this clonotype itself: As yet, its antigen is unknown.

The CDR3 loop spans 13 amino acids. Germline-derived CDR1 and CDR2 are MNHNY and SVGAGI (reference sequence). V was clipped by 7 bases and J by 8 bases, with 14 bases between them. Study observations and caveats: Most primary-vaccination clones recurred post-booster (approximately 96% CD4, roughly 91% CD8). Bulk-population clonotypes that are abundant could appear as contaminants in FACS-sorted repertoires. When the response was secondary, it was weaker but reached its peak faster, day 5 versus 15.

The sample here was CD4+ T cells sorted from PBMCs, taken less than 6 days after the first yellow fever vaccination. This TCR derives from a man in his late teens or twenties who received the YFV17D yellow fever vaccine. V gene TRBV6-6 combines with J gene TRBJ1-4; D ambiguous. CDR3 in amino acids: CASIGGLSEKLFF. The CDR3 region has the DNA TGTGCCAGCATCGGCGGGTTGAGCGAAAAACTGTTTTTT.